A selection of T cell receptor beta chains follows, all from one sample in a study of blood T cell repertoires in COVID-19. Clones were read by immunoSEQ multiplex PCR, and TCRdb kept only the in-frame ones, dropping some. The sample has 300,000 to 400,000 clones, 70% to 90% seen once. The sample consisted of peripheral blood. The receptors shown here come from a human donor in a cohort sampled during active COVID-19. CDR3s include the opening cysteine and the closing phenylalanine or tryptophan. The D gene is left open where the match is weak. Clone size is not always given. Where it is, it says once, few, many or a class for expanded clones.

J,D,size,V,DNA,CDR3
TRBJ1-3,TRBD1,-,TRBV9,TGTGCCAGCAGCGAGGCAGGGGGCTCTGGAAACACCATATATTTT,CASSEAGGSGNTIYF
TRBJ1-4,TRBD1,-,TRBV28,TGTGCCAGCAGTTCAGGGGGGCGGGAAAAACTGTTTTTT,CASSSGGREKLFF
TRBJ2-1,TRBD2,-,TRBV2,TGTGCCAGCACCTTACTAGCGGGGGGATACAATGAGCAGTTCTTC,CASTLLAGGYNEQFF
TRBJ2-7,TRBD2,once,TRBV5-1,TGCGCCAGCAGCTTGGGCGGGGGAGTGTTTTACGAGCAGTACTTC,CASSLGGGVFYEQYF
TRBJ2-1,TRBD2,once,TRBV11-3,TGTGCCAGCAGCTTAGGCCGTGGGGGGGGACCCTACAATGAGCAGTTCTTC,CASSLGRGGGPYNEQFF
TRBJ2-5,TRBD2,once,TRBV14,TGTGCCAGCAGTTGGCGGGCTAGCGGGAAAGGGGGTCAAGAGACCCAGTACTTC,CASSWRASGKGGQETQYF
TRBJ2-5,-,-,TRBV18,TGTGCCAGCTCGCCCCCCCTAGAACAGGGCGGGGAGACCCAGTACTTC,CASSPPLEQGGETQYF
TRBJ1-6,TRBD1,-,TRBV7-9,TGTGCCAGCACTGGACAGGGCCAACCCAATAATTCACCCCTCCACTTT,CASTGQGQPNNSPLHF
TRBJ2-1,-,-,TRBV7-2,TGTGCCAGCAGCTTAGGGTCGGCGCGGGCCTGGGAGTTCTTC,CASSLGSARAWEFF
TRBJ1-5,-,-,TRBV21-1,TGTGCCAGCAGCAAAGGAACTGGGACAGGGGTAAGGATCAATCAGCCCCAGCATTTT,CASSKGTGTGVRINQPQHF
TRBJ2-5,-,-,TRBV30,TGTGCCTGGAGTTTGGAGGTTTGGGAGACCCAGTACTTC,CAWSLEVWETQYF
TRBJ1-1,-,once,TRBV5-1,TGCGCCAGCAGCTTGGATACAGGATTGAACACTGAAGCTTTCTTT,CASSLDTGLNTEAFF
TRBJ1-3,-,-,TRBV5-4,TGTGCCAGCAGCCCGGACAGCAATCGAAACACCATATATTTT,CASSPDSNRNTIYF
TRBJ2-7,-,-,TRBV21-1,TGTGCCGGCGGACAGGGGGTAACCTACGAGCAGTACTTC,CAGGQGVTYEQYF
TRBJ1-1,TRBD1,-,TRBV5-1,TGCGCCAGCAGCCCGACAGGGGGCGGATCGAACACTGAAGCTTTCTTT,CASSPTGGGSNTEAFF
TRBJ1-6,TRBD1,-,TRBV30,TGTGCCTGGGGGGACAGCCCGTCTAATTCACCCCTCCACTTT,CAWGDSPSNSPLHF
TRBJ2-6,TRBD1,once,TRBV7-3,TGTGCCAGCAGCTTAATGGGGGACAGGGACTCTGGGGCCAACGTCCTGACTTTC,CASSLMGDRDSGANVLTF
TRBJ1-5,-,-,TRBV28,TGTGCCAGCAGGGAAAGTGCAGGGTGGCGCAATCAGCCCCAGCATTTT,CASRESAGWRNQPQHF
TRBJ2-2,TRBD1,-,TRBV25-1,TGTGCCAGCAGGACCCGGACAGGGGGCGACACCGGGGAGCTGTTTTTT,CASRTRTGGDTGELFF
TRBJ1-1,-,-,TRBV4-1,TGCGCCAGCAGCCCTCGGACAGCCACTGAAGCTTTCTTT,CASSPRTATEAFF
TRBJ1-5,-,once,TRBV5-5,TGTGCCAGCAGCTTGGCAACCGGTCAGCCCCAGCATTTT,CASSLATGQPQHF
TRBJ2-3,-,once,TRBV20-1,TGCAGTGCTTGGCGGGATACGCAGTATTTT,CSAWRDTQYF
TRBJ2-3,-,-,TRBV15,TGTGCCACCAGCCCAGGTTTGGGCGATACGCAGTATTTT,CATSPGLGDTQYF
TRBJ1-6,-,-,TRBV4-1,TGCGCCAGCAGCCATCCGGGTTTGGCCCTCCACTTT,CASSHPGLALHF
TRBJ2-5,-,once,TRBV5-1,TGCGCCAGCAGCTTCGATGGGACTGCGGTTGGAGAGACCCAGTACTTC,CASSFDGTAVGETQYF
TRBJ1-6,-,-,TRBV5-6,TGTGCCAGCAGCCTTACCGGGGGGGCGCGATCTTCACCCCTCCACTTT,CASSLTGGARSSPLHF
TRBJ2-5,TRBD2,once,TRBV5-1,TGCGCCAGCAGCGGGACTAGCGGGATCGGAGAGACCCAGTACTTC,CASSGTSGIGETQYF
TRBJ1-4,-,-,TRBV9,TGTGCCAGCAGCGTAGACGGGGGATATAATGAAAAACTGTTTTTT,CASSVDGGYNEKLFF
TRBJ2-2,-,-,TRBV7-2,TGTGCCAGCAGCTCTACCCCCGGGGAGCTGTTTTTT,CASSSTPGELFF
TRBJ2-7,TRBD2,-,TRBV2,TGTGCCAGCAGTGACCGGGGGACTACCCACGAGCAGTACTTC,CASSDRGTTHEQYF
TRBJ1-6,-,-,TRBV5-4,TGTGCCAGCAGCACCGGACTGATTTCCTATAATTCACCCCTCCACTTT,CASSTGLISYNSPLHF
TRBJ2-2,-,-,TRBV6-1,TGTGCCAGCAGTGAATACGGGAGAGGTGCCGGGGAGCTGTTTTTT,CASSEYGRGAGELFF
TRBJ1-6,-,-,TRBV19,TGTGCCAGTAATTACAGGACGTATAATTCACCCCTCCACTTT,CASNYRTYNSPLHF
TRBJ2-1,TRBD1,-,TRBV7-2,TGTGCCAGCAGCTTAGGGACAGGGGGCAATGAGCAGTTCTTC,CASSLGTGGNEQFF
TRBJ1-2,TRBD1,-,TRBV2,TGTGCCAGCTACCGGGACAGGGTCTATGGCTACACCTTC,CASYRDRVYGYTF
TRBJ1-2,-,-,TRBV10-2,TGCGCCAGCAGTGAGTCAGTTGAGACGCGGCACTATGGCTACACCTTC,CASSESVETRHYGYTF
TRBJ1-4,-,-,TRBV2,TGTGCCAGCAGTGGACAGAAATGGTCTAATGAAAAACTGTTTTTT,CASSGQKWSNEKLFF
TRBJ2-3,TRBD2,-,TRBV28,TGTGCCAGCAGCCCTAGCGGGACGTACACAGATACGCAGTATTTT,CASSPSGTYTDTQYF
TRBJ2-7,TRBD1,-,TRBV7-7,TGTGCTAGCAGCGTGGGACAGGGGGAAGAGCAGTACTTC,CASSVGQGEEQYF
TRBJ2-7,-,-,TRBV4-2,TGTGCCAGCAGCCCCCGACTCTCCTACGAGCAGTACTTC,CASSPRLSYEQYF
TRBJ2-3,-,once,TRBV4-1,TGCGCCAGCAGCCAAGATTCCGCAGATACGCAGTATTTT,CASSQDSADTQYF
TRBJ2-3,-,-,TRBV2,TGTGCCAGCAGTGAAAACAGGAGAACAGATACGCAGTATTTT,CASSENRRTDTQYF
TRBJ2-7,TRBD1,once,TRBV7-9,TGTGCCAGCAGCTTACGGGACAGGGGGCCGTACGAGCAGTACTTC,CASSLRDRGPYEQYF
TRBJ1-1,-,-,TRBV29-1,TGCAGCGGGAGGAAGTTGACTATGAACACTGAAGCTTTCTTT,CSGRKLTMNTEAFF
TRBJ2-7,-,-,TRBV5-5,TGTGCCAGCAGCTTGGGGGGAGGAATCTACGAGCAGTACTTC,CASSLGGGIYEQYF
TRBJ2-1,TRBD2,-,TRBV27,TGTGCCAGCAGTTTACCCCTAGCGGGCTACAATGAGCAGTTCTTC,CASSLPLAGYNEQFF
TRBJ1-6,-,-,TRBV27,TGTGCCAGCAGCAAGGACCAGGGGCCTAATTCACCCCTCCACTTT,CASSKDQGPNSPLHF
TRBJ1-1,-,-,TRBV9,TGTGCCAGCAGCCCCGTCCGTGCCGGGAACACTGAAGCTTTCTTT,CASSPVRAGNTEAFF
TRBJ2-3,-,-,TRBV9,TGTGCCAGCAGCGTCGGGACTAGCACAGATACGCAGTATTTT,CASSVGTSTDTQYF
TRBJ2-2,-,-,TRBV3-1/TRBV3-2,TGTGCCAGCAGCTCTCCGGGATTCGGGGAGCTGTTTTTT,CASSSPGFGELFF
TRBJ2-7,TRBD1,few,TRBV6-6,TGTGCCAGCAGTAGGGGACAGGACAGAGAGCAGTACTTC,CASSRGQDREQYF
TRBJ1-1,-,-,TRBV11-2,TGTGCCAGCAGCCCGCGCGGAGACACTGAAGCTTTCTTT,CASSPRGDTEAFF
TRBJ2-7,-,-,TRBV10-3,TGTGCCATCAGTGCTACCGTTGTACAGGGAATGGACGAGCAGTACTTC,CAISATVVQGMDEQYF
TRBJ1-4,-,-,TRBV7-2,TGTGCCAGCAGCTTACTAGCGGAGGGAAAACTGTTTTTT,CASSLLAEGKLFF
TRBJ1-6,-,-,TRBV2,TGTGCCAGCAGAACTTCTGGGGGCGGAAATTCACCCCTCCACTTT,CASRTSGGGNSPLHF
TRBJ2-7,TRBD1,once,TRBV10-3,TGTGCCATCAGCAGACAGGGGGCCTACGAGCAGTACTTC,CAISRQGAYEQYF
TRBJ1-4,-,-,TRBV6-2/TRBV6-3,TGTGCCAGCAGTTACACGGGGTCCCGAGGAACTAATGAAAAACTGTTTTTT,CASSYTGSRGTNEKLFF